This T cell receptor beta chain was captured in a study of cytomegalovirus exposure and HLA in healthy donors (dated by TCRdb to about 2017). As for the study more broadly: According to an earlier analysis of a few hundred of the donors, roughly 180 million T cells yielded 100 million or so unique TCR beta sequences and 250 to 350 Gb of sequence data. Genome-wide SNP genotypes for about 60% of the 666 donors were used in a later genetic analysis, which treated that subset as a discovery cohort. Rather than drawing on any new phenotypic data, the later analysis identified candidate immune exposures from TCR beta sequences and the way those sequences occurred across donors. Along with the approximately 670-subject first cohort, a separate validation cohort of over 90 different subjects was used. To decide whether each TCR beta V gene segment behaved as functional or pseudogenic, an earlier analysis of 587 of the donors relied on high-throughput TCR beta sequencing. Typing coverage differed by locus: A, B, C, DRB1 and DQB1 were typed in about 629-630 donors, DQA1 in around 500, DPA1 in 600 to 610, and DPB1 in 472. Donor age, sex, ethnicity and CMV serostatus were compiled together with the repertoire data. A later analysis re-examined previously published TCR beta repertoires from 500 to 700 donors and added high-resolution HLA genotyping to investigate patterns of TCR occurrence. The study aimed to test whether cataloging public T cell receptors could reveal signatures of past pathogen exposure. Using immunosequencing, the study profiled T cell repertoires from 666 subjects and related those repertoires to cytomegalovirus serostatus. Roughly 320 gigabases of sequencing data and 70 million to 95 million unique TCR sequences made up an early release that covered approximately 650 HLA-typed donors. Both class I and class II loci were covered by HLA typing, at four-digit resolution. Every discovery cohort repertoire had been produced on one sequencing platform. To predict cytomegalovirus infection status, the study brought together high-throughput TCR immunosequencing, statistical association of individual TCRs with disease status, and machine learning. The genetic ancestry cluster associated with self-reported Caucasian donors included about 81% of the 398 genotyped donors. On average, about 240,000 unique TCR beta nucleotide sequences were sequenced per donor among about 400 genotyped donors of the cohort, with roughly 19% of those sequences being non-productive. Because of strong linkage in the cohort, roughly five DR-DQ haplotypes were treated as single units for association and clustering. Results and caveats for the whole study, not just this receptor: According to a later analysis, parvovirus B19, influenza, CMV and Epstein-Barr virus appeared linked to several top co-occurrence clusters. Because some donors lacked HLA typing at each locus, the association tests relied only on the typed subset. Because counts were too low, about 18 rarely observed V segments, including chromosome 9 orphons, were left out of the earlier analysis of about 620 of the donors. Immune exposure information for the cohort was limited to CMV serostatus. Across donors, most TCR sequences were observed very rarely, whereas some public TCRs were present in many individuals. The classifier was reported to diagnose cytomegalovirus status with high specificity and sensitivity in both the original and validation cohorts. An association between a missense DCLRE1C variant and V-gene and J-gene trimming of TCR beta chains was found in a later genetic analysis and replicated in an independent cohort. Strong co-occurrence of HLA alleles, especially DR and DQ, made assigning TCR associations to individual alleles difficult. Specific HLA alleles were associated with 15,000 to 20,000 TCR beta sequences at a false discovery rate of 0.05 in a later analysis. A cluster of highly shared sequence variants was judged likely to represent a technical artifact of the sequencing pipeline. In a later analysis, the rate of TCR association differed among HLA loci, with DRB1 alleles having the most associated TCRs and HLA-C alleles having the fewest. According to a later analysis, most CMV-associated TCR beta chains appeared to be HLA-restricted, and the HLA associations seemed to be driven largely by CMV exposure. A later analysis found that HLA-associated TCR beta chains were more clonally expanded and had lower generation probabilities than equally common non-associated chains. Some IMGT-functional V segments, including TRBV6-2 and TRBV6-3, could not be distinguished by the 87-base-pair reads and were therefore excluded. In an earlier analysis of about 550 of the donors, most TCR beta V segments were observed in productive rearrangements about 90% or about 30% of the time, broadly matching IMGT annotations. Correlated functional status among segregating V segments might reflect linkage disequilibrium, but an unknown experimental factor could not be ruled out. A further reported finding was that TCR beta sequences accurately predicted the HLA-A and HLA-B alleles for most subjects in the first cohort. Compared with the 666-donor mean, donors in an Asian-associated ancestry cluster had fewer N-insertions in productive TCRs, according to a later genetic analysis. This cohort had only TCR beta chains sequenced, and the lack of alpha or paired-chain data limited which features could be detected. A total of around 150 TCR beta chains were listed by the study as associated with cytomegalovirus. Sequencing depth was assumed to be roughly uniform across donors in the presence/absence analyses, though that assumption may not hold. It was suggested by the authors that the approach could potentially be generalized to other disease states and immunological phenotypes. In vitro tests confirmed that a few of the cytomegalovirus-associated TCR beta chains recognize cytomegalovirus antigens.

According to the germline V gene (reference sequence), CDR1 reads LNHDA and CDR2 reads SQIVND. Trimming leaves V shorter by 7 bases and J shorter by 6 bases, with the junction holding 5 bases beyond the gene matches. Inclusive of the bounding cysteine and phenylalanine, the CDR3 is 13 residues long. Only CDR3 DNA is held: 39 bases, read in frame from base 1. The cohort consisted of hundreds of healthy bone marrow donors. At the time of sampling, all cohort members were nominally healthy, though unrecorded immune exposures were likely present. The donor was CMV seropositive and belonged to the group of some 290 seropositive cohort members. Every donor gave a peripheral blood sample, and the peripheral blood mononuclear cells from that sample were used for TCR beta sequencing. Genomic DNA was extracted from the blood cell samples with the Qiagen DNeasy Blood Extraction Kit. On this clone: Its antigen remains undetermined. The sample holds no much larger clone one base away, and base qualities are not on file.

Libraries were built with the immunoSEQ multiplex PCR assay. For the multiplex PCR, a mixture combining 60 forward primers for TCR Vbeta segments and 13 reverse primers for TCR Jbeta segments was used. The CDR3 region of rearranged TCR beta genes was amplified from genomic DNA by a multiplex PCR assay. The Illumina HiSeq System was used to sequence the amplified TCR beta libraries as 87-base-pair reads. Per the source publication's procedure: A later analysis tallied tens of millions of unique TCR beta chains across the 610 or so repertoires, and about 12 million of those chains were shared by two or more donors. To remove PCR and sequencing errors, raw reads were error-corrected and collapsed into unique sequences using a nearest-neighbor algorithm that merged closely related sequences. CDR3 sequences were aligned to IMGT reference sequences to assign V, D and J gene segments. Each retained sequence needed at least a six-nucleotide match to both a V gene segment and a J gene segment. Rearrangements were called productive when the CDR3 lacked stop codons and stayed in frame with V and J; all others were non-productive. Following IMGT convention, CDR3 was defined as the stretch from the second conserved V-encoded cysteine up to the conserved J-encoded phenylalanine. The earlier analysis of about 620 of the donors excluded sequences that lacked an unambiguous match to a single V gene segment. In an earlier analysis of a few hundred of the donors, V segments were called functional above 56.7% productive rearrangements and were called segregating when the between-donor standard deviation exceeded 5%. A statistical classification framework was built to diagnose cytomegalovirus status from the catalog of TCR beta chain sequences. In a later analysis, V and J genes were assigned by comparing TCR nucleotide sequences against IMGT/GENE-DB human TR gene sequences. In a later analysis, CDR3 sequences and most-parsimonious VDJ recombination scenarios were assigned using the TCRdist pipeline. In a later analysis, each TCR beta chain was defined by its CDR3 amino acid sequence together with its V-gene family, and reads without a unique V-gene family were excluded. As a way to deal with suspected cross-contamination and a sequencing artifact, a later analysis dropped hundreds of nucleotide sequences that were highly shared and had low generation probability. A later analysis calculated a clonal expansion index for each public chain from normalized within-repertoire ranks of inferred template counts. Generation probabilities in a later analysis came from a VDJ recombination model fitted to out-of-frame rearrangements, and those results were checked against IGoR. A later analysis scored TCR-TCR, TCR-HLA and TCR-CMV co-occurrence with hypergeometric tests, applying a repertoire-size bias correction to TCR pairs. A later analysis estimated false discovery rates by permuting HLA or CMV assignments 20 times. In a later analysis, co-occurring TCRs were grouped with DBSCAN, and TCRdist sequence similarity was added when clustering was performed within HLA-allele-positive subsets. Repertoires with fewer than 30,000 or more than 120,000 public chains, plus five repertoires with anomalous nucleotide sharing, were excluded from co-occurrence clustering. The table comes from immuneACCESS by way of TCRdb, which keeps in-frame sequences with V and J called. Part of the clones is missing from these tables; in studies checked, under half for an unresolved V gene and the rest for unknown reasons. V and J calls and clone size come straight from that table; D and trimming were deduced from the DNA. This sample comprises 130,000 to 150,000 clones, approximately 84% of them detected only once. The ten largest account for roughly 9.7% of the sample.

The source is a woman aged 55 to 70 in good health and CMV-seropositive. Recombination joined TRBV19 with TRBJ2-2, with TRBD1 identical over 7 junction bases. Material for sequencing was PBMCs. The CDR3 here reads CASKTGIPGELFF. The DNA sequence is as follows: TGTGCCAGTAAGACAGGGATCCCCGGGGAGCTGTTTTTT.